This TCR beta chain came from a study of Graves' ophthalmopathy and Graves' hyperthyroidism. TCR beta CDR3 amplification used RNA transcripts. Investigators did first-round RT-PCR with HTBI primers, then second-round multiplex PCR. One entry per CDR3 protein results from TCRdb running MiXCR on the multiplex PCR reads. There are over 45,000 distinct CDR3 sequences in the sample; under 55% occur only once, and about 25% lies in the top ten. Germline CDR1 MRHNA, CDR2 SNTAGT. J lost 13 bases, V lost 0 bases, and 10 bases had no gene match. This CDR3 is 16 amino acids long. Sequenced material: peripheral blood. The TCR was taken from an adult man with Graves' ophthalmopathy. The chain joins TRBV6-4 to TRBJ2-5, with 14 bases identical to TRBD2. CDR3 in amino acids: CASSDSTSGGAEARYF. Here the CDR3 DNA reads TGTGCCAGCAGTGACTCGACTAGCGGGGGGGCAGAGGCCCGGTACTTC.